Listed below are T cell receptor beta chains from one sample, sequenced in a study of blood T cell repertoires in COVID-19. Assay used: immunoSEQ multiplex PCR; TCRdb lists only in-frame clones, some missing. The table shows some 360,000 clones, with about nine tenths occurring only once. Sequenced material: PBMCs or T cells enriched from blood (not recorded which). The receptors stem from a woman in her 30s who had been exposed to COVID-19. Both conserved end residues are part of each CDR3. D genes are given only for firm matches. Only part of the rows carry a size: once, few, many, or a class if the clone is expanded.

-,TRBV18,15,TRBD1,TRBJ1-2,CASSLSMDRGVGYTF,TGTGCCAGCTCACTATCCATGGACAGGGGAGTTGGCTACACCTTC
-,TRBV2,16,-,TRBJ1-2,CASTEKGRSFVYGYTF,TGTGCCAGCACCGAGAAGGGGAGGTCATTCGTCTATGGCTACACCTTC
-,TRBV28,14,TRBD2,TRBJ2-2,CASSLAGRAGELFF,TGTGCCAGCAGTCTAGCGGGAAGGGCCGGGGAGCTGTTTTTT
-,TRBV19,16,TRBD1,TRBJ1-2,CASSGFEGGAGYGYTF,TGTGCCAGTAGTGGGTTCGAAGGGGGCGCGGGCTATGGCTACACCTTC
-,TRBV3-1/TRBV3-2,14,-,TRBJ2-2,CASSQGTVAGELFF,TGTGCCAGCAGCCAAGGGACAGTCGCCGGGGAGCTGTTTTTT
-,TRBV19,16,-,TRBJ1-3,CASSTFSETYGNTIYF,TGTGCCAGTAGTACCTTCTCCGAGACATATGGAAACACCATATATTTT
-,TRBV2,15,TRBD1,TRBJ2-7,CASSARQGVDDEQYF,TGTGCCAGCAGTGCCCGACAGGGTGTCGACGACGAGCAGTACTTC
-,TRBV27,14,-,TRBJ2-2,CASSRGAGTGELFF,TGTGCCAGCAGTCGGGGGGCTGGGACCGGGGAGCTGTTTTTT
-,TRBV5-1,18,TRBD2,TRBJ2-7,CASSWGTSGRDSSYEQYF,TGCGCCAGCAGCTGGGGGACTAGCGGGAGGGACTCCTCCTACGAGCAGTACTTC
-,TRBV14,16,TRBD1,TRBJ2-5,CASSHLDRFFQETQYF,TGTGCCAGCAGCCATTTGGACAGGTTCTTCCAAGAGACCCAGTACTTC
-,TRBV19,16,-,TRBJ1-3,CASTWVRGVSGNTIYF,TGTGCCAGTACCTGGGTCAGAGGAGTCTCTGGAAACACCATATATTTT
-,TRBV18,17,-,TRBJ1-2,CASSPNTVLQGTYGYTF,TGTGCCAGCTCACCAAACACAGTGCTCCAGGGGACCTATGGCTACACCTTC
-,TRBV27,16,TRBD1,TRBJ2-5,CASSPWTGGSQETQYF,TGTGCCAGCAGTCCTTGGACAGGGGGCTCCCAAGAGACCCAGTACTTC
-,TRBV27,17,TRBD2,TRBJ2-7,CASSLGGGRAPPGEQYF,TGTGCCAGCAGTTTAGGTGGCGGGAGGGCCCCGCCCGGCGAGCAGTACTTC
once,TRBV28,14,-,TRBJ1-5,CASSPGGLNQPQHF,TGTGCCAGCAGCCCTGGGGGACTAAATCAGCCCCAGCATTTT
-,TRBV29-1,12,TRBD2,TRBJ2-3,CSWIAGANTQYF,TGCAGTTGGATAGCGGGAGCAAATACGCAGTATTTT
-,TRBV10-1,14,-,TRBJ2-1,CASSEDYLFDEQFF,TGCGCCAGCAGTGAGGACTACCTATTTGATGAGCAGTTCTTC
-,TRBV28,14,-,TRBJ2-7,CASSPSWGVGEQYF,TGTGCCAGCAGCCCCAGCTGGGGGGTAGGCGAGCAGTACTTC
once,TRBV7-2,15,-,TRBJ2-5,CASSAAGAEGETQYF,TGTGCCAGCAGCGCCGCAGGGGCAGAGGGAGAGACCCAGTACTTC
-,TRBV15,15,-,TRBJ2-1,CATSRGGGNGNEQFF,TGTGCCACCAGCAGAGGAGGTGGCAATGGCAATGAGCAGTTCTTC
-,TRBV5-1,16,-,TRBJ2-2,CASSLGAGTNTGELFF,TGCGCCAGCAGCTTGGGGGCAGGCACGAACACCGGGGAGCTGTTTTTT
-,TRBV2,15,TRBD2,TRBJ2-1,CASSESTSPLAEQFF,TGTGCCAGCAGCGAATCGACTAGCCCCTTGGCTGAGCAGTTCTTC
-,TRBV12-3/TRBV12-4,13,-,TRBJ1-2,CASTSMVGVGYTF,TGTGCCAGCACCTCGATGGTAGGGGTTGGCTACACCTTC
once,TRBV27,14,TRBD1,TRBJ1-6,CASSPGTGRSPLHF,TGTGCCAGCAGTCCCGGGACAGGACGTTCACCCCTCCACTTT
-,TRBV9,19,-,TRBJ2-3,CASSMDSFGGDLKTDTQYF,TGTGCCAGCAGCATGGATTCGTTTGGGGGCGACTTAAAAACAGATACGCAGTATTTT
-,TRBV5-5,12,-,TRBJ2-7,CASSLGLYEQYF,TGTGCCAGCAGCCTGGGGCTCTACGAGCAGTACTTC
-,TRBV6-2/TRBV6-3,14,TRBD1,TRBJ1-5,CASSYQGDNQPQHF,TGTGCCAGCAGCTATCAGGGGGACAATCAGCCCCAGCATTTT
-,TRBV5-8,16,-,TRBJ2-3,CASSLEGRVVTDTQYF,TGTGCCAGCAGCTTGGAGGGCAGGGTCGTTACAGATACGCAGTATTTT
-,TRBV3-1/TRBV3-2,12,-,TRBJ2-3,CASSQDMDTQYF,TGTGCCAGCAGCCAAGATATGGATACGCAGTATTTT
-,TRBV2,14,-,TRBJ1-6,CASSEVRVNSPLHF,TGTGCCAGCAGTGAGGTTCGGGTCAATTCACCCCTCCACTTT
-,TRBV6-5,15,-,TRBJ1-3,CASSSPTVSGNTIYF,TGTGCCAGCAGTTCCCCGACAGTCTCTGGAAACACCATATATTTT
-,TRBV7-8,15,-,TRBJ1-5,CASSLGDIVNQPQHF,TGTGCCAGCAGCTTAGGGGACATAGTCAATCAGCCCCAGCATTTT
-,TRBV9,20,-,TRBJ2-1,CASSVEGEFGKIWAANEQFF,TGTGCCAGCAGCGTAGAGGGGGAGTTCGGGAAAATTTGGGCGGCCAATGAGCAGTTCTTC
-,TRBV27,16,TRBD1,TRBJ2-2,CASSIGDRAWTGELFF,TGTGCCAGCAGTATTGGGGACAGGGCGTGGACCGGGGAGCTGTTTTTT
once,TRBV9,14,TRBD1,TRBJ2-1,CASSVFGTDNEQFF,TGTGCCAGCAGCGTCTTCGGGACAGACAATGAGCAGTTCTTC
-,TRBV9,15,TRBD1,TRBJ1-6,CASSGGTVYNSPLHF,TGTGCCAGCAGCGGGGGGACAGTTTATAATTCACCCCTCCACTTT
once,TRBV3-1/TRBV3-2,17,TRBD2,TRBJ2-7,CASSPVSGLAGSYEQYF,TGTGCCAGCTCTCCAGTCTCCGGACTAGCGGGATCCTACGAGCAGTACTTC
-,TRBV27,17,TRBD1,TRBJ2-2,CASSSLMTGMSTGELFF,TGTGCCAGCAGTTCCCTCATGACAGGGATGAGCACCGGGGAGCTGTTTTTT
many,TRBV11-3,13,-,TRBJ2-2,CASSLVRSGELFF,TGTGCCAGCAGCTTAGTTCGGTCCGGGGAGCTGTTTTTT
-,TRBV30,15,-,TRBJ2-7,CAWSVAGGGSYEQYF,TGTGCCTGGAGTGTAGCCGGGGGTGGCTCCTACGAGCAGTACTTC
-,TRBV25-1,14,-,TRBJ2-5,CASSAGVSGGTQYF,TGTGCCAGCAGTGCAGGGGTGTCTGGAGGAACCCAGTACTTC
-,TRBV28,14,-,TRBJ1-2,CASSLSAGNYGYTF,TGTGCCAGCAGTTTATCTGCAGGCAACTATGGCTACACCTTC
-,TRBV15,16,TRBD2,TRBJ2-1,CATSRDGAGRDNEQFF,TGTGCCACCAGCAGAGATGGGGCAGGGAGGGACAATGAGCAGTTCTTC
-,TRBV19,13,-,TRBJ2-2,CASSIVSVGELFF,TGTGCCAGTAGTATCGTATCCGTCGGGGAGCTGTTTTTT
-,TRBV19,14,-,TRBJ1-4,CASSTDRKERSLFF,TGTGCCAGTAGTACTGACAGGAAAGAACGCTCCCTGTTTTTT
-,TRBV28,16,-,TRBJ1-5,CASTDTQGFSNQPQHF,TGTGCCAGCACGGATACTCAGGGTTTTAGCAATCAGCCCCAGCATTTT
few,TRBV15,14,-,TRBJ1-3,CATSTQGSGNTIYF,TGTGCCACCAGCACACAGGGATCGGGAAACACCATATATTTT
-,TRBV9,13,-,TRBJ2-5,CASSWGQQETQYF,TGTGCCAGCAGCTGGGGCCAGCAAGAGACCCAGTACTTC
-,TRBV2,14,-,TRBJ1-5,CASSEVGGGQPQHF,TGTGCCAGCAGTGAAGTCGGCGGGGGTCAGCCCCAGCATTTT
-,TRBV3-1/TRBV3-2,15,TRBD2,TRBJ2-7,CASSQGPGGDYEQYF,TGTGCCAGCAGCCAAGGGCCGGGAGGGGACTACGAGCAGTACTTC